The present entry profiles one T cell receptor (beta chain) with its context. Trimming stripped 2 bases from V and 6 bases from J, with 8 bases between. Germline-derived CDR1 and CDR2 are SGHDT and YYEEEE. The CDR3 is 13 amino acids. The sample belongs to a study of CD8+ T cells in alopecia areata. Study-wide background: A regimen of oral tofacitinib, 5 to 10 mg twice daily, was given to treated patients. Tofacitinib ran for 6 to 18 months before 6 months off drug.

cDNA reverse transcribed from extracted RNA served as the sequencing template. Clones were sequenced by immunoSEQ multiplex PCR, and TCRdb holds only the in-frame ones, with some missing. Of around 110,000 clones detected, around 84% appear once; the ten largest clones hold roughly 25%. The sample's treatment: oral pan-JAK inhibitor, 5-10 mg twice daily. The sample consisted of CD8+ T cells sorted from blood, taken at week 24, from a patient treated with tofacitinib. The clonotype comes from a human donor with alopecia areata. The chain combines TRBV5-6 with TRBJ2-2; D uncertain. CDR3 residues: CASSFGRAGELFF. The DNA of the CDR3 is TGTGCCAGCAGCTTCGGTCGCGCCGGGGAGCTGTTTTTT.